This TCR beta chain was found in a study of blood T cell repertoires in COVID-19. Overall study context: COVID-19 samples collected from the United States, Italy and Spain covered acute and convalescent phases. Sources were T cells, B-cell-depleted T cells, or PBMCs; the material itself was cDNA or gDNA.

Profiled with immunoSEQ multiplex PCR; TCRdb holds only in-frame clones, not every one. Altogether tens of thousands of clones are present, 77% being singletons, with the ten largest covering 15% to 20%. The sequenced sample consisted of peripheral blood. The clonotype was recovered from a human donor with active or convalescent COVID-19. The donor label of this sample is uncertain.

The CDR3 region has the DNA TGCAGCGTTGAGTATGTGGGGGGTGAGAACACCGGGGAGCTGTTTTTT. Its protein is CSVEYVGGENTGELFF. The rearrangement joins TRBV29-1 to TRBJ2-2, with a weak D call TRBD2 (6 bases). V was cut by 3 bases and J by 1 base, with 15 bases left in between. The CDR3 spans 16 residues. CDR1 SQVTM and CDR2 ANQGSEA come from the germline V gene.